One and the same sample provided the 30 T cell receptor beta chains below, sequenced in a study of molecular identifiers for immune sequencing clone quantification. TCRdb reprocessed the PCR reads with MiXCR, giving one entry per CDR3 protein. The repertoire holds hundreds of thousands of distinct CDR3 sequences, with about 25% as singletons. The specimen sequenced was naive CD8+ T cells from blood, with Jurkat cell RNA spiked in. The subset here: FACS-sorted CD8+CD4-CCR7+CD45RA+ naive T cells. Receptors originate from a human donor in good health. Some libraries in this study had Jurkat cell RNA spiked in.

This clonotype was recorded many times. This sequence joins TRBV27 and TRBJ2-7; D is uncertain. The V gene's germline CDR1 is MNHEY and CDR2 SMNVEV (reference sequence). V shed 3 bases and J shed 2 bases, with 11 bases lying between them. This CDR3 is 14 amino acids long. The CDR3 protein is CASSFGPLAYEQYF. The CDR3 coding sequence is TGTGCCAGCAGTTTCGGACCGCTAGCCTACGAGCAGTACTTC.

The V and J genes are TRBV4-1 and TRBJ1-1, with D unclear. The germline V gene has CDR1 MGHRA and CDR2 YSYEKL. V dropped 3 bases and J dropped 0 bases, with 5 bases sitting between them. There are 13 residues in the CDR3. CDR3 sequence (DNA): TGCGCCAGCAGCCACGCTATGAACACTGAAGCTTTCTTT. Its translation: CASSHAMNTEAFF.

In its sample, this clonotype was seen many times. The chain links TRBV4-3 to TRBJ2-3, with 10 bases aligning to TRBD1. The length of the CDR3 is 14 residues. Germline CDR1 is LGHNA and CDR2 is YSLEER. V lost 4 bases, J lost 4 bases, and 2 bases stayed unmatched. This chain's CDR3 is CASSRDRGPDTQYF. The CDR3 DNA reads as TGCGCCAGCAGCCGGGACAGGGGTCCAGATACGCAGTATTTT.

The J gene is TRBJ1-1, the V gene TRBV19; D not certain. The germline gives CDR1 LNHDA, CDR2 SQIVND (reference sequence). The ends were cut back, 11 bases at V and 4 bases at J, with 20 bases in the middle. The CDR3 spans 14 residues. The CDR3 loop is CAAAETDYATEAFF. The DNA for the CDR3 is TGTGCCGCGGCGGAGACGGACTATGCCACTGAAGCTTTCTTT.

This clonotype was observed once. A read error is possible here, since a much larger clone lies one base away. The V call is TRBV12-3 or TRBV12-4, the J call TRBJ2-3; tentatively, D is TRBD2 (7 bases). The CDR3 spans 14 residues. V gave up 11 bases and J gave up 5 bases, with 20 bases separating them. The CDR3 DNA reads TGTGCCCGCAATGGGGGGGGGCCTGGAGATACGCAGTATTTT. This sequence encodes CARNGGGPGDTQYF.

In its sample, this clonotype was seen many times. The V call is TRBV24-1, the J call TRBJ2-1; D gene ambiguous. CDR1 KGHDR and CDR2 SFDVKD come from the germline V gene. This CDR3 has 12 residues. V dropped 6 bases and J dropped 4 bases, with 6 bases sitting between them. The CDR3 here is CATSPSYNEQFF. The DNA for the CDR3 is TGTGCCACCAGTCCCAGTTACAATGAGCAGTTCTTC.

J is TRBJ1-2 and V is TRBV6-5; D remains ambiguous. V dropped 5 bases and J dropped 3 bases, with 13 bases sitting between them. Germline-derived CDR1 and CDR2 are MNHEY and SVGAGI. The CDR3 contains 14 residues. CDR3 in amino acids: CASSPGREDYGYTF. In nucleotides, the CDR3 is TGTGCCAGCAGTCCGGGGAGGGAGGACTATGGCTACACCTTC.

The rearrangement uses TRBV30 and TRBJ2-1; TRBD1 aligns across 9 bases. V shed 0 bases, J shed 1 base, and the junction held 4 bases outside the gene matches. This CDR3 has 16 amino acids. Germline loops: CDR1 GTSNPN, CDR2 SVGIG (reference sequence). The CDR3 nucleotides are TGTGCCTGGAGTGTCCGGACAGGGGTGTCCTACAATGAGCAGTTCTTC. It translates to CAWSVRTGVSYNEQFF.

On this clonotype itself: A much larger clone lies one base from this, so it may be a read error. The chain couples TRBV19 to TRBJ1-5; D unresolved. With 7 bases removed from V and 0 bases from J, the gap between germline ends came to 13 bases. The CDR3 length is 15 residues. Germline V gene data show CDR1 as LNHDA and CDR2 as SQIVND (reference sequence). The CDR3 DNA reads TGTGCCAGTACCTCGGAGAGGGATAGCAATCAGCCCCAGCATTTT. It codes for CASTSERDSNQPQHF.

This clonotype has at least ten counts. This chain joins TRBV20-1 and TRBJ1-5; no clear D gene. There are 15 residues in the CDR3. V lost 0 bases, J lost 2 bases, and 11 bases lay in between. Per germline, CDR1 DFQATT and CDR2 SNEGSKA (reference sequence). The CDR3 nucleotides are TGCAGTGCTAGAGATCTGCAGGAGGGCAATCAGCCCCAGCATTTT. It encodes CSARDLQEGNQPQHF.

About this clonotype: A much larger clone sits a single nucleotide away, making a read error possible. The chain carries TRBV7-2 and TRBJ2-1; TRBD2 is a possible D gene (6 bases). The CDR3 loop spans 15 amino acids. Germline V gene sequence: CDR1 SGHTA, CDR2 FQGNSA. CDR3 sequence (DNA): TGTGCCAGCAGCTTAGACGGGAGCGGCTACAATGGGCAGTTCTTC. Residues: CASSLDGSGYNGQFF.

Comment on this clonotype: A much larger clone differs by one base, so this may be a read error. The genes are TRBV27 and TRBJ2-3, with 8 positions matching TRBD2. CDR1 and CDR2 (germline): MNHEY, SMNVEV (reference sequence). The CDR3 extends over 17 amino acids. The DNA of the CDR3 is TGTGCCAGCAGTCTACCCGGGGGGGTTCCGGGCACAGGTACGCAGTATTTT. As protein: CASSLPGGVPGTGTQYF.

The rearrangement uses TRBV9 and TRBJ2-3; TRBD1 might be the D (6 bases). The germline V gene has CDR1 SGDLS and CDR2 YYNGEE. This CDR3 region has 16 residues. V was trimmed by 3 bases and J by 2 bases, leaving 16 bases between them. CDR3 coding DNA: TGTGCCAGCAGCGACAGGGACCGATTCGACACAGATACGCAGTATTTT. This translates into CASSDRDRFDTDTQYF.

Comments on this clonotype: A much larger clone differs from this one at a single base, so this may be a read error. The chain joins TRBV4-3 to TRBJ1-1; no clear D gene. The CDR3 has 16 residues. Germline V gene lookup returns CDR1 LGHNA and CDR2 YSLEER. Trimming pared 0 bases from V and 1 base from J, leaving 12 bases between. The CDR3 sequence: CASSQDSGIPNTEAFF. CDR3 in DNA: TGCGCCAGCAGCCAAGATTCTGGTATCCCGAACACTGAAGCTTTCTTT.

This clonotype was seen ten or more times. The V call is TRBV28, the J call TRBJ2-7, with D perhaps TRBD1 (6 bases). The length of the CDR3 is 14 residues. V was cut by 7 bases and J by 0 bases, with 13 bases left in between. Germline values: CDR1 MDHEN, CDR2 SYDVKM. The CDR3 loop reads CASNLQGSSYEQYF. The CDR3 DNA reads as TGTGCCAGCAACCTTCAGGGGTCCTCCTACGAGCAGTACTTC.

The rearrangement links TRBV21-1 to TRBJ2-4. TRBV21-1 is given as a pseudogene. CDR3 length equals 16 residues. The CDR3 reads CASSKWTYVAKNIQYF. For the CDR3, the DNA is TGTGCCAGCAGCAAATGGACGTATGTAGCCAAAAACATTCAGTACTTC.

As regards this clonotype: A read error is possible here, since a much larger clone lies one base away. The CDR3 is CARSIRDLAGTDTQYF. The CDR3 DNA reads as TGTGCCAGAAGCATCCGGGACTTAGCTGGCACAGATACGCAGTATTTT. The V gene is TRBV7-8, the J gene TRBJ2-3; tentatively, D is TRBD2 (6 bases). Trimming left V 9 bases short and J 1 base short, with 20 bases between. The CDR3 is 16 residues long. The germline CDR1 and CDR2 sequences are SGHVS and FQNEAQ.

About this clonotype: Being one base from a much bigger clone, this may be a read error. The chain carries TRBV27 and TRBJ2-5, with D perhaps TRBD1 (6 bases). This CDR3 spans 17 amino acids. V shed 2 bases and J shed 2 bases, with 18 bases lying between them. CDR1 is MNHEY, CDR2 SMNVEV, per germline (reference sequence). CDR3 DNA: TGTGCCAGCAGTTTACACTCTAACAGGGACCTTCAAGAGACCCAGTACTTC. Translated, it gives CASSLHSNRDLQETQYF.

The chain recombines TRBV24-1 with TRBJ2-5; TRBD1 matches 9 bases. V dropped 4 bases and J dropped 4; count of bases not matched to a gene: 6. The CDR3 covers 15 residues. CDR1 KGHDR and CDR2 SFDVKD come from the germline V gene. The CDR3 DNA sequence: TGTGCCACCAGTGACCGGGGACAGGGTCGAGAGACCCAGTACTTC. Its translation: CATSDRGQGRETQYF.

The chain joins TRBV30 to TRBJ1-5; TRBD1 is a possible D gene (6 bases). The CDR3 totals 14 residues. The V end was cut by 3 bases, the J end by 6 bases, with 15 bases between. Germline V gene sequence: CDR1 GTSNPN, CDR2 SVGIG (reference sequence). CDR3 bases: TGTGCCTGGAGCCCCGGCGGGGGGCTTCAGCCCCAGCATTTT. This encodes CAWSPGGGLQPQHF.

Ten or more counts support this clonotype. The CDR3 region is CASSLVQGATEAFF. The CDR3 DNA is TGTGCCAGCAGCTTAGTACAGGGGGCCACTGAAGCTTTCTTT. This chain joins TRBV7-2 and TRBJ1-1, with 9 bases that match TRBD1. The CDR3 is made up of 14 amino acids. The J segment lost 4 bases and the V segment lost 1 base, leaving 1 base of the junction unmatched. Germline V gene data show CDR1 as SGHTA and CDR2 as FQGNSA.

This clonotype was recorded at least ten times. The chain carries TRBV6-2 or TRBV6-3 and TRBJ1-4; D is perhaps TRBD1 (5 bases). Germline assignment: CDR1 MNHEY and CDR2 SVGEGT. Between the trimmed V and J ends, which lost 0 bases and 7 bases, there was a span of 12 bases. The CDR3 sequence is 15 residues long. DNA for the CDR3: TGTGCCAGCAGTTACTCCGGTCTGGGGCGTGAAAAACTGTTTTTT. It translates to CASSYSGLGREKLFF.

The chain links TRBV7-9 to TRBJ2-3; perhaps TRBD2 as D (5 bases). The germline V and J ends were trimmed by 5 bases and 6 bases, with 15 bases remaining between them. Germline V gene lookup returns CDR1 SEHNR and CDR2 FQNEAQ (reference sequence). The CDR3 is made up of 14 amino acids. The CDR3 loop reads CASSLDRTGDTQYF. The CDR3 DNA sequence: TGTGCCAGCAGCCTTGACCGGACTGGGGATACGCAGTATTTT.

Points on this clonotype: This may stem from a read error, because a much larger clone lies one nucleotide away. The chain employs TRBV6-1 and TRBJ2-7; TRBD1 matches at 8 bases. The CDR3 has 13 residues. Per the germline V gene, CDR1 is MNHNS and CDR2 is SASEGT. V shed 11 bases and J 4 bases; nucleotides not matched to a gene: 10. CDR3 amino acids: CAGTDRGFYEQYF. CDR3 sequence (DNA): TGTGCCGGCACAGACAGGGGATTTTACGAGCAGTACTTC.

To note about this clonotype: One base away lies a much larger clone, so this may be a sequencing read error. The chain recombines TRBV7-3 with TRBJ2-3; D call uncertain. The CDR3 covers 17 residues. The V gene's germline CDR1 is SGHTA and CDR2 FQGTGA. With 5 bases removed from V and 0 bases from J, the gap between germline ends came to 18 bases. Here the CDR3 DNA reads TGTGCCAGCAGCCCAATCTCTGGCGGCCAGAGCACAGATACGCAGTATTTT. Amino acid sequence: CASSPISGGQSTDTQYF.

This clonotype was observed many times. The chain recombines TRBV4-3 with TRBJ2-6; 8 nucleotides agree with TRBD1. The CDR3 has 21 amino acids. CDR1 is LGHNA, CDR2 YSLEER, per germline. Unmatched junction bases numbered 18, after V lost 0 bases and J lost 5 bases. Written as DNA, the CDR3 is TGCGCCAGCAGCCAAGAGTCCGACAGGGGAGCATCTCTCTTTAGGGCCAACGTCCTGACTTTC. Residues: CASSQESDRGASLFRANVLTF.

This clonotype appeared many times. J is TRBJ1-1 and V is TRBV6-2 or TRBV6-3; D is unresolved. In germline, CDR1 is MNHEY, CDR2 SVGEGT. The CDR3 is 13 amino acids. Trimming shortened V by 2 bases and J by 1 base, and 5 bases separated the two germline ends. The chain's CDR3 is CASSYPKNTEAFF. CDR3 sequence (DNA): TGTGCCAGCAGTTACCCAAAGAACACTGAAGCTTTCTTT.

The rearrangement links TRBV24-1 to TRBJ2-3, with D perhaps matching TRBD2 (5 bases). The germline V gene encodes CDR1 KGHDR and CDR2 SFDVKD. The V and J ends lost 3 bases and 4 bases respectively, with 10 bases between them. The CDR3 has 14 amino acids. In DNA, the CDR3 is TGTGCCACCAGTGATCCCGGGGTAGCAGATACGCAGTATTTT. It specifies CATSDPGVADTQYF.

In regard to this clonotype: Given a much more abundant clone one base away, this may be a read error. The chain couples TRBV5-6 to TRBJ1-5; D is perhaps TRBD1 (6 bases). CDR3 length: 15 amino acids. Deletions cut 3 bases from V and 5 bases from J, with 15 bases between. Looked up from germline, CDR1 is SGHDT and CDR2 is YYEEEE. Here the CDR3 DNA reads TGTGCCAGCAGCTCCACAGGGCCGGTGGATCAGCCCCAGCATTTT. Translated: CASSSTGPVDQPQHF.

The chain employs TRBV10-2 and TRBJ1-6; D is ambiguous. The germline V and J ends were trimmed by 2 bases and 9 bases, with 8 bases remaining between them. The CDR3 sequence is 13 residues long. Germline lookup yields CDR1 WSHSY and CDR2 SAAADI. The CDR3 spells CASSETTASPLHF. CDR3 nucleotide sequence: TGCGCCAGCAGTGAGACAACGGCTTCACCCCTCCACTTT.